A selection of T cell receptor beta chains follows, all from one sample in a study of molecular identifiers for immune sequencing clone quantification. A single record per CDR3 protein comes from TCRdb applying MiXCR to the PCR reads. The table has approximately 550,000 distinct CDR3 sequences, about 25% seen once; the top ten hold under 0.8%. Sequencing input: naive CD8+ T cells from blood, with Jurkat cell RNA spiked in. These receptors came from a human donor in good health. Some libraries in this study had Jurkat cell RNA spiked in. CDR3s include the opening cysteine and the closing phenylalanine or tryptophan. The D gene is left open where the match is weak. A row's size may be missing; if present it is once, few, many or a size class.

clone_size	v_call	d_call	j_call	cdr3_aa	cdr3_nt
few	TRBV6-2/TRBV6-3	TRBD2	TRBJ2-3	CASRGEGVRLALTLDTQYF	TGTGCCAGCCGCGGGGAAGGGGTCCGACTAGCGCTTACGTTGGATACGCAGTATTTT
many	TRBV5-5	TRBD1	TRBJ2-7	CASSWGKDRASYEQYF	TGTGCCAGCAGCTGGGGGAAGGACAGGGCGTCCTACGAGCAGTACTTC
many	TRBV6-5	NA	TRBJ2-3	CASKVQSTDTQYF	TGTGCCAGCAAAGTTCAAAGCACAGATACGCAGTATTTT
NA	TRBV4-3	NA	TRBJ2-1	CASSQDRSHNEPFF	TGCGCCAGCAGCCAAGATCGCAGTCACAATGAGCCGTTCTTC
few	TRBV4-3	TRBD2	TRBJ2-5	CASSQGIAGSYQETQYF	TGCGCCAGCAGCCAAGGAATAGCGGGCTCGTACCAAGAGACCCAGTACTTC
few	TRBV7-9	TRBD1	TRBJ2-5	CASSLVYNRGDETQYF	TGTGCCAGCAGCTTAGTTTATAACAGGGGGGATGAGACCCAGTACTTC
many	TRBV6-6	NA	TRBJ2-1	CASSPFSGREQFF	TGTGCCAGCAGTCCCTTTTCAGGGCGAGAGCAGTTCTTC
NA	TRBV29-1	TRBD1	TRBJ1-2	CSVDFRGHGYTF	TGCAGCGTTGACTTCAGGGGGCATGGCTACACCTTC
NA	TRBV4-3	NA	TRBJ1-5	CASSQDWAGSQPQHF	TGCGCCAGCAGCCAAGATTGGGCAGGTTCTCAGCCCCAGCATTTT
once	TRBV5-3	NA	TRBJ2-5	CAGSLVGGQETQYF	TGTGCCGGCAGCTTGGTAGGCGGCCAAGAGACCCAGTACTTC
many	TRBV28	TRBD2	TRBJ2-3	CASSFGTSGLTDTQYF	TGTGCCAGCAGTTTCGGGACTAGCGGGCTCACAGATACGCAGTATTTT
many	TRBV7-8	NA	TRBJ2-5	CASSSVAVVKETQYF	TGTGCCAGCAGCTCAGTAGCGGTTGTGAAAGAGACCCAGTACTTC